In its sample, the clone carrying this T cell receptor beta chain was seen a few times. The antigen is unknown. CDR3 length: 12 amino acids. V lost 5 bases and J lost 5, with 8 bases in between. This sample is drawn from a study of blood T cells in healthy people across ages. Study-level points and caveats: Shifts in expanded clonotypes may have been confounded by donor CMV status, which was unknown. Per million T cells, the diversity of TCR beta decreased roughly linearly as age advanced.

Healthy Caucasians from Russia aged about 6 to 90 served as donors. Total RNA extraction produced at least 5.5 micrograms (per sample) for the study. For the second PCR, which ran for about 7 to 11 cycles, a sample-barcoded 5' primer and a J-beta primer mix were used. TCRdb re-derived calls from the 5' RACE reads in MiXCR, one entry per CDR3 protein. The data hold 1.5 million to 2 million distinct CDR3 sequences, with under 30% observed a single time. Sequencing was done on a sample of blood. The chain joins TRBV12-3 or TRBV12-4 to TRBJ2-3; perhaps D is TRBD1 or TRBD2 (5 bases each). The receptor comes from a woman in her twenties or thirties in good health. The CDR3 DNA reads as TGTGCCAGCAGTGGGACCCGAGATACGCAGTATTTT. Amino acid sequence: CASSGTRDTQYF.